This section outlines one T cell receptor (beta chain) sequence together with its context. The data derive from a study of blood T cell repertoires in COVID-19. Study at large: Some COVID-19 samples were acute and others convalescent; all came from the United States, Italy and Spain. PBMCs, B-cell-depleted T cells, or T cells were the source of the cDNA or gDNA that made up the material.

Original data processing: Amplification of reference gene primers was used by the study to estimate nucleated cell counts. Assay used: immunoSEQ multiplex PCR; TCRdb lists only in-frame clones, some missing. The V and J calls and clone size are taken from that table; D and trimming were inferred from the DNA. This sample has roughly 250,000 clones, with around 87% found just once. This CDR3 has 14 residues. Trimming at V came to 3 bases and at J to 1 base, leaving 1 base not matched to a gene. Germline lookup yields CDR1 LNHDA and CDR2 SQIVND (reference sequence). The rearrangement links TRBV19 to TRBJ2-7, with 9 bases fitting TRBD1. The clonotype originates from a woman in her 30s with acute COVID-19. The sequenced sample consisted of PBMCs or T cells enriched from blood (not recorded which). CDR3: CASSMGTGSYEQYF. The CDR3, as DNA: TGTGCCAGTAGTATGGGGACAGGGTCCTACGAGCAGTACTTC.